This T cell receptor (beta chain) is drawn from a study of CD39 and CD103 CD8 tumor-infiltrating T cells. The wider study: Repertoire comparisons were shown for four patients, including a melanoma patient. The study, taken as a whole, reports: DP CD8 TILs seemed more oligoclonal than DN, SP and blood memory CD8.

In this sample, this clone turned up a few times. Its antigen is unknown. CCR7 was ignored; memory CD8 cells were sorted as CD8+CD4-CD45RA-. The germline V gene has CDR1 PRHDT and CDR2 FYEKMQ (reference sequence). Deletions cut 2 bases from V and 3 bases from J, with 22 bases between. This CDR3 comprises 18 residues. Measured with immunoSEQ multiplex PCR; TCRdb has only the in-frame clones, and not every one. The sample records approximately 8,000 clones, over 65% being singletons. This receptor was obtained from a human donor with head and neck squamous cell carcinoma. Sequences were obtained from CD8+ T cells sorted from blood. Subset: total memory CD8 T cells (CD45RA-CCR7+/-) from blood or uninvolved lymph node. The chain has TRBV13 and TRBJ1-2, with D possibly being TRBD1 (6 bases). CDR3 sequence reads: CASSLIADRGGVDYGYTF. CDR3 nucleotides: TGTGCCAGCAGCTTAATTGCCGATAGAGGGGGAGTAGACTATGGCTACACCTTC.